Below, 31 T cell receptor beta chains from the same sample are listed, as sequenced in a study of T-cell memory formation after mild COVID-19. TCRdb ran MiXCR on the 5' RACE reads and lists one entry per CDR3 protein. The sample carries hundreds of thousands of distinct CDR3 sequences, roughly 15% recorded once. The sequencing input was PBMCs or a T cell subset sorted from them (not recorded which). These receptors were taken from a young man who had mild COVID-19 (a few samples of this study predate the infection). Cell type and time point are not known.

The V call is TRBV3-2, the J call TRBJ2-7; no check of the table's D call, TRBD1, against the DNA was made. TRBV3-2 corresponds to a pseudogene. The CDR3 runs to 17 residues. The CDR3 reads CASSQDECGQSSYEQYV. CDR3 nucleotides: TGTGCCAGCAGCCAAGATGAGTGTGGACAGTCCTCCTACGAGCAGTACGTC.

This clonotype was seen more than once but under ten times. The rearrangement uses TRBV5-4 and TRBJ2-4; either TRBD1 or TRBD2 may fit D (6 bases each). CDR3 length: 15 residues. Germline V gene lookup returns CDR1 SGHNT and CDR2 YYREEE (reference sequence). V lost 9 bases to trimming and J lost 1 base, with 17 bases between them. The CDR3 DNA follows: TGTGCCACCCGGTCCCAGGGGACTGCCAAAAACATTCAGTACTTC. It specifies CATRSQGTAKNIQYF.

In this sample, this clonotype turned up a few times. The chain joins TRBV6-6 to TRBJ2-1; D is uncertain. CDR1 and CDR2 (germline): MNHNY, SVGAGI (reference sequence). The CDR3 length is 15 residues. The germline V and J ends were trimmed by 5 bases and 5 bases, with 16 bases remaining between them. CDR3 sequence: CASSGALSSHNEQFF. The CDR3 nucleotides read TGTGCCAGCAGTGGTGCGTTATCGTCCCACAATGAGCAGTTCTTC.

This clonotype was detected many times. J is TRBJ2-5 and V is TRBV5-1; D tentatively reads TRBD1 or TRBD2 (5 bases each). The CDR3 consists of 13 residues. The V gene lost 3 bases and the J gene lost 2 bases, with 8 bases spanning the gap. Per the germline V gene, CDR1 is SGHRS and CDR2 is YFSETQ. CDR3: CASSWGTQETQYF. Here the CDR3 DNA reads TGCGCCAGCAGCTGGGGGACGCAAGAGACCCAGTACTTC.

The V and J genes are TRBV7-2 and TRBJ2-3; D unclear. The V gene's germline CDR1 is SGHTA and CDR2 FQGNSA. V was cut by 2 bases and J by 2 bases, with 5 bases left in between. The CDR3 is 13 amino acids. The CDR3 sequence is CASSLLITDTQYF. The CDR3 coding sequence is TGTGCCAGCAGCTTACTAATCACAGATACGCAGTATTTT.

At least ten counts were recorded for this clonotype. The chain is built from TRBV6-2 or TRBV6-3 and TRBJ1-1, with no clear D. CDR1 MNHEY and CDR2 SVGEGT come from the germline V gene. The V end lost 5 bases, the J end lost 4 bases, and 20 bases lay between the germline ends. This CDR3 comprises 16 residues. The CDR3 loop reads CASSDLGTTATTEAFF. Written as DNA, the CDR3 is TGTGCCAGCAGTGACCTTGGTACGACCGCTACCACTGAAGCTTTCTTT.

The chain has TRBV4-1 and TRBJ2-1; 14 bases are shared with TRBD2. The CDR3 covers 18 residues. The germline V gene encodes CDR1 MGHRA and CDR2 YSYEKL. With V trimmed by 2 bases and J by 4 bases, 7 bases remained unmatched. CDR3 protein: CASSQPGTSGGSYNEQFF. CDR3 in DNA: TGCGCCAGCAGCCAACCAGGGACTAGCGGGGGATCATACAATGAGCAGTTCTTC.

V usage is TRBV12-3 or TRBV12-4 and J usage is TRBJ2-5; D gene unclear. Trimming took off 8 bases at V and 0 bases at J, with 10 bases between the two ends. This CDR3 spans 13 amino acids. CDR3 DNA: TGTGCCAGCCTGGGCCTAAACCAAGAGACCCAGTACTTC. The encoded protein is CASLGLNQETQYF.

This clonotype has just a few counts. CDR3 amino acids: CASSSWRSEQYF. In nucleotides, the CDR3 is TGTGCCAGCAGTTCCTGGCGGAGCGAGCAGTACTTC. This sequence joins TRBV6-2 or TRBV6-3 and TRBJ2-7; no clear D. CDR1 is MNHEY and CDR2 is SVGEGT in the germline V gene. Deletions cut 4 bases from V and 6 bases from J, with 10 bases between. This CDR3 comprises 12 residues.

This clonotype came up a few times. Germline is not matched at one junction end, which may reflect a read error. J is TRBJ2-4 and V is TRBV28; D uncertain. The CDR3 contains 10 residues. Germline CDR1 is MDHEN and CDR2 is SYDVKM. Written as DNA, the CDR3 is TGTGCCAGCAGTTTAGCCCCCGGGCGCTTC. Translating it yields CASSLAPGRF.

The genes are TRBV6-6 and TRBJ1-2, with TRBD1 identical over 7 bases. V lost 1 base to trimming and J lost 7 bases; unmatched junction nucleotides: 6. Germline V lookup: CDR1 MNHNY, CDR2 SVGAGI (reference sequence). The CDR3 length is 14 residues. The CDR3 sequence is CASSYWQGEGGYTF. In nucleotides, the CDR3 is TGTGCCAGCAGTTACTGGCAGGGGGAGGGTGGCTACACCTTC.

At least ten counts were recorded for this clonotype. The chain joins TRBV7-2 to TRBJ2-7; 12 bases are a match to TRBD2. The CDR3 length is 15 residues. The germline CDR1 and CDR2 sequences are SGHTA and FQGNSA. V lost 5 bases, J lost 3 bases, and 5 bases stayed unmatched. The CDR3 nucleotides read TGTGCCAGCAGCCCACTAGCGGGGGGACTCTACGAGCAGTACGTC. Residues: CASSPLAGGLYEQYV.

The chain joins TRBV7-9 to TRBJ2-1, with 10 bases lining up with TRBD1. V lost 5 bases, J lost 8 bases, and 3 bases stayed unmatched. The CDR3 contains 13 residues. Germline V gene data show CDR1 as SEHNR and CDR2 as FQNEAQ (reference sequence). The CDR3 sequence: CASSLDRGYEQFF. The CDR3 DNA is TGTGCCAGCAGCCTGGACAGGGGGTATGAGCAGTTCTTC.

The chain combines TRBV15 with TRBJ1-2; tentatively, D is TRBD1 (6 bases). Germline CDR1 is LNHNV and CDR2 is YYDKDF (reference sequence). CDR3 length equals 15 residues. Trimming shortened V by 3 bases and J by 6 bases, and 17 bases separated the two germline ends. The CDR3 region has the DNA TGTGCCACCAGCAGGCCTCCGGGGGGGCGAAATGGCTACACCTTC. The encoded protein is CATSRPPGGRNGYTF.

This clonotype occurred a few times. This sequence joins TRBV7-6 and TRBJ1-3, with D hard to call. CDR3 length: 14 residues. The germline CDR1 and CDR2 sequences are SGHVS and FNYEAQ. Trimming shortened V by 5 bases and J by 0 bases, and 8 bases separated the two germline ends. In DNA, the CDR3 is TGTGCCAGCAGCCCGCGCCCCTCTGGAAACACCATATATTTT. Protein sequence: CASSPRPSGNTIYF.

In DNA form, the CDR3 reads TGTGCCAGCAGTGCGGACAGGGATAGAGAGACCCAGTACTTC. Translating it yields CASSADRDRETQYF. V is TRBV6-5 and J is TRBJ2-5; 8 bases match TRBD1. CDR1 and CDR2 from the germline V gene are MNHEY and SVGAGI. The CDR3 is 14 amino acids. Trimming took 5 bases from V and 4 from J; bases not matched to a gene: 6.

This clonotype has ten or more counts. This sequence joins TRBV7-9 and TRBJ2-2; the D call may be TRBD1 or TRBD2 (5 bases each). V gave up 3 bases and J gave up 10 bases, with 12 bases separating them. The CDR3 loop spans 13 amino acids. From germline, CDR1 is SEHNR and CDR2 FQNEAQ (reference sequence). This CDR3 is CASSLSGLEELFF. For the CDR3, the DNA is TGTGCCAGCAGCTTGTCGGGGCTCGAGGAGCTGTTTTTT.

This sequence joins TRBV6-6 and TRBJ1-4, with 11 bases identical to TRBD1. CDR1 MNHNY and CDR2 SVGAGI come from the germline V gene (reference sequence). There are 16 residues in the CDR3. With 6 bases clipped from V and 8 bases from J, the junction kept 11 bases outside the gene matches. The CDR3 DNA sequence: TGTGCCAGCAGCGGACAGGGGGCAGCGGAGAAGGAAAAACTGTTTTTT. It encodes CASSGQGAAEKEKLFF.

This rearrangement joins TRBV4-2 to TRBJ2-4; 7 bases align to TRBD1. The CDR3 contains 18 residues. The germline CDR1 and CDR2 sequences are LGHNA and YNFKEQ. Unmatched junction bases numbered 12, after V lost 4 bases and J lost 0 bases. This CDR3 is CASSPWDSPNVAKNIQYF. The CDR3 nucleotides read TGTGCCAGCAGCCCCTGGGACAGCCCCAATGTAGCCAAAAACATTCAGTACTTC.

Only a few counts were recorded for this clonotype. The chain employs TRBV5-1 and TRBJ2-4; TRBD1 is a possible D gene (5 bases). Per the germline V gene, CDR1 is SGHRS and CDR2 is YFSETQ. The CDR3 contains 14 residues. Trimming took 0 bases from V and 7 from J, leaving 11 bases between them. The CDR3 here is CASSLAPGSNIQYF. The CDR3 nucleotides are TGCGCCAGCAGCTTGGCGCCAGGGTCGAACATTCAGTACTTC.

V usage is TRBV20-1 and J usage is TRBJ1-2; D not certain. CDR1 DFQATT and CDR2 SNEGSKA come from the germline V gene (reference sequence). V was trimmed by 2 bases and J by 6 bases, leaving 10 bases between them. The CDR3 totals 12 residues. DNA for the CDR3: TGCAGTGCTAGACAAGGACTCGATGGCTACACCTTC. Translated: CSARQGLDGYTF.

The chain employs TRBV6-5 and TRBJ2-6; D unclear. Looked up from germline, CDR1 is MNHEY and CDR2 is SVGAGI. The CDR3 sequence is 16 residues long. The V and J ends lost 5 bases and 0 bases respectively, with 11 bases between them. The CDR3 sequence: CASSLGYSSGANVLTF. CDR3 nucleotide sequence: TGTGCCAGCAGTCTAGGGTACTCCTCTGGGGCCAACGTCCTGACTTTC.

The V and J genes are TRBV10-2 and TRBJ2-3, with 12 bases aligning to TRBD2. Trimming cost V 2 bases and J 7 bases; bases outside gene matches: 7. The CDR3 is 16 residues long. Germline-derived CDR1 and CDR2 are WSHSY and SAAADI. In DNA form, the CDR3 reads TGCGCCAGCAGTGAGACGCTAGCGGGGGGGCGGAATACGCAGTATTTT. Protein product: CASSETLAGGRNTQYF.

This clonotype was picked up many times. This chain uses TRBV5-1 with TRBJ1-1; 7 nucleotides agree with TRBD1. Germline V gene data show CDR1 as SGHRS and CDR2 as YFSETQ. The CDR3 length is 15 residues. V dropped 3 bases and J dropped 5; count of bases not matched to a gene: 10. CDR3 DNA sequence: TGCGCCAGCAGCTGGACAGGCCCGGTAGTAACTGAAGCTTTCTTT. Translation: CASSWTGPVVTEAFF.

The table lists this clonotype with a few counts. The chain joins TRBV20-1 to TRBJ2-3; 14 bases map to TRBD2. The CDR3 totals 16 residues. The trim removed 6 bases at V and 0 bases at J, leaving 5 bases unmatched. Per germline, CDR1 DFQATT and CDR2 SNEGSKA (reference sequence). The CDR3 loop reads CSAGLAGGLSTDTQYF. The CDR3 DNA reads as TGCAGTGCCGGACTAGCGGGGGGCCTTAGCACAGATACGCAGTATTTT.

This clonotype was observed at least ten times. The chain combines TRBV7-8 with TRBJ2-3; D is unclear. Germline V gives CDR1 SGHVS, CDR2 FQNEAQ. V was pared by 5 bases and J by 5 bases, with 5 bases between. The CDR3 contains 11 residues. The CDR3 DNA reads as TGTGCCAGCAGCCGTGGAGATACGCAGTATTTT. It specifies CASSRGDTQYF.

There are many counts of this clonotype. The chain combines TRBV7-2 with TRBJ2-5; 9 bases line up with TRBD1. CDR1 SGHTA and CDR2 FQGNSA come from the germline V gene. V lost 2 bases to trimming and J lost 5 bases; unmatched junction nucleotides: 6. This CDR3 comprises 15 residues. The CDR3 nucleotides read TGTGCCAGCAGCTTAAGAACAGGGGGCCCGGAGACCCAGTACTTC. Translated: CASSLRTGGPETQYF. The full variable domain, rest sourced from reference TRBV7-2 and TRBJ2-5, is GAGVSQSPSNKVTEKGKDVELRCDPISGHTALYWYRQSLGQGLEFLIYFQGNSAPDKSGLPSDRFSAERTGGSVSTLTIQRTQQEDSAVYLCASSLRTGGPETQYFGPGTRLLVL.

The sample holds a few counts of this clonotype. The gene calls are TRBV7-8 and TRBJ2-2; D is ambiguous. CDR1 SGHVS and CDR2 FQNEAQ come from the germline V gene. The CDR3 sequence is 15 residues long. V shed 3 bases and J shed 2 bases, with 10 bases lying between them. CDR3 protein: CASSFKRVNTGELFF. Here the CDR3 DNA reads TGTGCCAGCAGCTTCAAAAGGGTCAACACCGGGGAGCTGTTTTTT.

This clonotype was counted between two and nine times. The rearrangement uses TRBV5-4 and TRBJ2-7; no firm D call. Germline V gene sequence: CDR1 SGHNT, CDR2 YYREEE (reference sequence). V was shortened by 0 bases and J by 3 bases, with 13 bases between the two germline ends. There are 15 residues in the CDR3. CDR3 DNA sequence: TGTGCCAGCAGCTTGGGGCTGGAGAATATCTACGAGCAGTACTTC. This codes for CASSLGLENIYEQYF. Combining the CDR3 with reference TRBV5-4 and TRBJ2-7 gives the whole variable domain ETGVTQSPTHLIKTRGQQVTLRCSSQSGHNTVSWYQQALGQGPQFIFQYYREEENGRGNFPPRFSGLQFPNYSSELNVNALELDDSALYLCASSLGLENIYEQYFGPGTRLTVT.

This clonotype has only a few counts. CDR3 loop: CASSLPISGGYNEQFF. CDR3 nucleotides: TGTGCCAGCAGCTTACCAATAAGCGGGGGTTACAATGAGCAGTTCTTC. V and J are TRBV5-4 and TRBJ2-1; TRBD2 matches at 8 bases. The V and J ends lost 2 bases and 4 bases, in that order; junction bases with no gene match: 8. CDR1 is SGHNT and CDR2 is YYREEE in the germline V gene (reference sequence). The CDR3 has 16 residues.

This clonotype was counted a few times. The chain employs TRBV19 and TRBJ1-2; D possibly corresponds to TRBD1 (5 bases). Germline loops: CDR1 LNHDA, CDR2 SQIVND (reference sequence). CDR3 length: 18 amino acids. The V end lost 4 bases, the J end lost 0 bases, and 21 bases lay between the germline ends. The CDR3 spells CASSTAPGTGRSNYGYTF. The CDR3 DNA is TGTGCCAGTAGTACCGCCCCCGGAACAGGTCGCTCTAACTATGGCTACACCTTC. The whole variable domain, remainder taken from reference TRBV19 and TRBJ1-2, is DGGITQSPKYLFRKEGQNVTLSCEQNLNHDAMYWYRQDPGQGLRLIYYSQIVNDFQKGDIAEGYSVSREKKESFPLTVTSAQKNPTAFYLCASSTAPGTGRSNYGYTFGSGTRLTVV.